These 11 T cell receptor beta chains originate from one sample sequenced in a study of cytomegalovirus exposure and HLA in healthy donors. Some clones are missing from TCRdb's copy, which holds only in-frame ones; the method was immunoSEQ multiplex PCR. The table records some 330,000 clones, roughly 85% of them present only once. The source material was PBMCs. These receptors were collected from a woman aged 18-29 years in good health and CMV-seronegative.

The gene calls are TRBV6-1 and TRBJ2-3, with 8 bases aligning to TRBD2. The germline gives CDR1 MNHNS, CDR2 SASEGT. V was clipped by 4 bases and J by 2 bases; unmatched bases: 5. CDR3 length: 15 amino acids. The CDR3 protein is CASSAGLADTDTQYF. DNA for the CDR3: TGTGCCAGCAGTGCAGGACTAGCAGACACAGATACGCAGTATTTT.

CDR3: CASSLLGQNYNEQFF. The CDR3 DNA is TGTGCCAGCAGCTTGCTGGGACAGAACTACAATGAGCAGTTCTTC. J is TRBJ2-1 and V is TRBV5-4; TRBD1 aligns across 7 bases. Germline values: CDR1 SGHNT, CDR2 YYREEE (reference sequence). The CDR3 contains 15 residues. V lost 1 base, J lost 3 bases, and 4 bases stayed unmatched. The variable domain in full, with the rest retrieved from reference TRBV5-4 and TRBJ2-1, is ETGVTQSPTHLIKTRGQQVTLRCSSQSGHNTVSWYQQALGQGPQFIFQYYREEENGRGNFPPRFSGLQFPNYSSELNVNALELDDSALYLCASSLLGQNYNEQFFGPGTRLTVL.

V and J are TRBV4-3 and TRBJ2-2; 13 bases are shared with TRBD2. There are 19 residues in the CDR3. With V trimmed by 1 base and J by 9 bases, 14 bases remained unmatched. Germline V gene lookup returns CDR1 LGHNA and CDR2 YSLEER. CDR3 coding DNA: TGCGCCAGCAGCCAAGTCGGGTCAAACGGACTAGCGGGAGTACGGGAGCTGTTTTTT. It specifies CASSQVGSNGLAGVRELFF.

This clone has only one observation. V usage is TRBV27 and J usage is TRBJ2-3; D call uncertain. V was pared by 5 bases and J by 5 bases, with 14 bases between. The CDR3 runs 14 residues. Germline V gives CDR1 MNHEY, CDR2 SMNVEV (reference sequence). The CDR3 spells CASSLLSYGDTQYF. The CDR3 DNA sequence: TGTGCCAGCAGTCTTCTGTCCTATGGAGATACGCAGTATTTT.

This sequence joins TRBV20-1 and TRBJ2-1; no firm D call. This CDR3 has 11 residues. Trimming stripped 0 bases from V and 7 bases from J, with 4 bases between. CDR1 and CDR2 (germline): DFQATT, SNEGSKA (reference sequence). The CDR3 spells CSARDKNEQFF. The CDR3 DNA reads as TGCAGTGCTAGAGATAAAAATGAGCAGTTCTTC.

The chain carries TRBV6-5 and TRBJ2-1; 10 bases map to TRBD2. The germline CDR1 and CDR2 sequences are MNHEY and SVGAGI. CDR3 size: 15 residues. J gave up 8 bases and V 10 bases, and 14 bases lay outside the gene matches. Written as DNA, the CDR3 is TGTGCCACCGCCCGGGCTAGCGGGAGTTCTGATGAGCAGTTCTTC. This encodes CATARASGSSDEQFF.

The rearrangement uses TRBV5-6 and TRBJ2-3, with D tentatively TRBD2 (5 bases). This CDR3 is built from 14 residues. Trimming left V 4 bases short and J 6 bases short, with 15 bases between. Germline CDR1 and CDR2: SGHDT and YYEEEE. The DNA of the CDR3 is TGTGCCAGCAGCCTGGGAGCGACCCTCGATACGCAGTATTTT. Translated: CASSLGATLDTQYF.

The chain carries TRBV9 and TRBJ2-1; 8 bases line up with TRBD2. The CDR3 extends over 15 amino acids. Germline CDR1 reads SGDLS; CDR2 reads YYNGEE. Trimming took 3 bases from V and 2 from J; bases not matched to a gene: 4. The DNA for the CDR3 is TGTGCCAGCAGCGAAGCGGGAGTTGCCTACAATGAGCAGTTCTTC. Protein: CASSEAGVAYNEQFF.

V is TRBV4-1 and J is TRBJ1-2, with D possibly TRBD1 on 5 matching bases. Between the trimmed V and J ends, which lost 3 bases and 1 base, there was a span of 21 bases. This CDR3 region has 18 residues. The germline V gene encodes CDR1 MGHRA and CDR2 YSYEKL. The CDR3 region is CASSHQMLGVISNYGYTF. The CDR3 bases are TGCGCCAGCAGCCATCAAATGCTAGGGGTTATCAGTAACTATGGCTACACCTTC.

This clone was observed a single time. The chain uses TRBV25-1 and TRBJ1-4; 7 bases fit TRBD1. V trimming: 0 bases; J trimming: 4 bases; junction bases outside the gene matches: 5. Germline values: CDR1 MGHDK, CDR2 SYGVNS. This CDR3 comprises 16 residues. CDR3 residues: CASSEYGGQSNEKLFF. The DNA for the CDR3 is TGTGCCAGCAGTGAATATGGGGGACAGAGTAATGAAAAACTGTTTTTT.

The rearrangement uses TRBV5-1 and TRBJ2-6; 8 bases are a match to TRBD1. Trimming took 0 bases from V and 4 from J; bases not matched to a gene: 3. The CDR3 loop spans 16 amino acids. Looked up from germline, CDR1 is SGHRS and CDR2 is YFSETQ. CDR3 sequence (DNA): TGCGCCAGCAGCTTGGAGACAGGGGTCGGGGCCAACGTCCTGACTTTC. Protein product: CASSLETGVGANVLTF. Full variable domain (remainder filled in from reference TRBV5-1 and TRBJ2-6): KAGVTQTPRYLIKTRGQQVTLSCSPISGHRSVSWYQQTPGQGLQFLFEYFSETQRNKGNFPGRFSGRQFSNSRSEMNVSTLELGDSALYLCASSLETGVGANVLTFGAGSRLTVL.